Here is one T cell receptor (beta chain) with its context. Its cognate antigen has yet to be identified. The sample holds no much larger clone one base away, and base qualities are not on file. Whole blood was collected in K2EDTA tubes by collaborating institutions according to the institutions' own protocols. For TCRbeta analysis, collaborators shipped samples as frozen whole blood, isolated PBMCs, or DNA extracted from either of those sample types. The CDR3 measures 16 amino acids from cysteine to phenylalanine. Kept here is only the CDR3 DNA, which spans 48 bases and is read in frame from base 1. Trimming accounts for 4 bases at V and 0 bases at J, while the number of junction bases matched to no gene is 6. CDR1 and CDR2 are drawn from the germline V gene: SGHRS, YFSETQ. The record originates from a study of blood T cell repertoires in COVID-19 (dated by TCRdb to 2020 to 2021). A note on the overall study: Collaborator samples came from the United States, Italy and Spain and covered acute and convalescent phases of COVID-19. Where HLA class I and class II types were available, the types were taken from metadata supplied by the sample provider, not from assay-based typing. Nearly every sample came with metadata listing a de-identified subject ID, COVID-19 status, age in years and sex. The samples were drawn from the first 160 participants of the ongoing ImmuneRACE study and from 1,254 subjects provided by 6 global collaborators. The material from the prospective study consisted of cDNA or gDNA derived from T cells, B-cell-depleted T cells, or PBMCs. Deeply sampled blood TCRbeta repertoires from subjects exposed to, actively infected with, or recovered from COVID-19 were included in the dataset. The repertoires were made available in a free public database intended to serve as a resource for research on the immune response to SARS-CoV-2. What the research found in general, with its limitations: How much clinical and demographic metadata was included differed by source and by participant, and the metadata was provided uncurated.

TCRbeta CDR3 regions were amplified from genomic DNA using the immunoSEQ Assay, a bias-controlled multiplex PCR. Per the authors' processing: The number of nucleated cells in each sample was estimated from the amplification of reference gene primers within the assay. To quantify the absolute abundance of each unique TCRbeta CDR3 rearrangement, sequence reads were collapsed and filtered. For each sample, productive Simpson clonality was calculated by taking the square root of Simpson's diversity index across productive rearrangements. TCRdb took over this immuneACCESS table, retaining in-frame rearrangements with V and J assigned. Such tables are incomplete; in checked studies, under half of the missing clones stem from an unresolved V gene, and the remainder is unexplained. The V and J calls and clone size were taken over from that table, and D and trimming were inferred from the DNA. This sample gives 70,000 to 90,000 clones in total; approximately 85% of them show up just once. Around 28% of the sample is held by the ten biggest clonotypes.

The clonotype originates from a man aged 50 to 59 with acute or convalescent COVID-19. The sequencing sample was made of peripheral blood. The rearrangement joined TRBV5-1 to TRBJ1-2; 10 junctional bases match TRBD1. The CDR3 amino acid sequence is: CASSQDRGVTNYGYTF. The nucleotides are TGCGCCAGCAGCCAGGACAGGGGGGTCACTAACTATGGCTACACCTTC.